This T cell receptor beta chain is drawn from a study of cytomegalovirus exposure and HLA in healthy donors. The study's findings and limits: On later analysis, the bulk of CMV-associated TCR beta chains appeared to be HLA-restricted.

The CDR3 runs to 11 residues. Germline-derived CDR1 and CDR2 are MDHEN and SYDVKM. Trimming took 5 bases from V and 4 from J, leaving 5 bases between them. Both 60 Vbeta primers and 13 Jbeta primers went into the PCR. TCRdb's table, derived via immunoSEQ multiplex PCR, lists solely in-frame clones and lacks some. The sample has about 130,000 clones, around three quarters seen once. In regard to this clone: Antigen specificity is unknown.

The chain couples TRBV28 to TRBJ1-2; no definite D call. This clonotype was obtained from a male donor in good health and CMV-seropositive. The material sequenced was PBMCs. In DNA, the CDR3 is TGTGCCAGCAGTAACAGCTATGGCTACACCTTC. This translates into CASSNSYGYTF.